Listed below are T cell receptor beta chains from one sample, sequenced in a study of T cell responses to AZD1222 COVID-19 vaccine. Generated by immunoSEQ multiplex PCR, the TCRdb table keeps only in-frame clones and is missing some. The sample consists of 150,000 to 200,000 clones, 93% of them appearing once. Sequencing used peripheral blood, obtained 28 days after the second AZD1222 dose. The source is an adult who received the AZD1222 COVID-19 vaccine. Both conserved end residues are part of each CDR3. D genes are given only for firm matches. A row's size may be missing; if present it is once, few, many or a size class.

TRBJ1-1 | TRBV6-5 | - | - | TGTGCCAGCAGTTACTCAGCGGTGGGGGGGCTTGAAGCTTTCTTT | CASSYSAVGGLEAFF
TRBJ2-1 | TRBV2 | - | - | TGTGCCAGCAGTCAGCTCGGGGCGAAAGATGAGCAGTTCTTC | CASSQLGAKDEQFF
TRBJ2-5 | TRBV18 | - | - | TGTGCCAGCTTTACCACGACAGCTACACAAGAGACCCAGTACTTC | CASFTTTATQETQYF
TRBJ1-2 | TRBV9 | - | once | TGTGCCAGCAGCGTGGCCGGAGCAGGGAGCGGCTACACCTTC | CASSVAGAGSGYTF
TRBJ1-3 | TRBV7-2 | TRBD1 | - | TGTGCCAGCAGCGTACCAGGACAGGGGAACACCATATATTTT | CASSVPGQGNTIYF
TRBJ1-5 | TRBV19 | TRBD1 | - | TGTGCCACAAAGGACAGGGTTAATCAGCCCCAGCATTTT | CATKDRVNQPQHF
TRBJ2-2 | TRBV9 | - | - | TGTGCCAGCACCCCCCTCGGGAACACCGGGGAGCTGTTTTTT | CASTPLGNTGELFF
TRBJ2-1 | TRBV11-2 | - | - | TGTGCCAGCGGACTCGATGAGCAGTTCTTC | CASGLDEQFF
TRBJ2-1 | TRBV30 | TRBD2 | - | TGTGCCTGGAACGCGGGGGGACCATACAATGAGCAGTTCTTC | CAWNAGGPYNEQFF
TRBJ1-4 | TRBV5-1 | - | - | TGCGCCAGCAGCTTGGGTGGGGAGACTAATGAAAAACTGTTTTTT | CASSLGGETNEKLFF
TRBJ2-7 | TRBV28 | - | - | TGTGCCAGCAGTACAGGGCCGGAGATCGGCGAGCAGTACTTC | CASSTGPEIGEQYF
TRBJ2-2 | TRBV11-2 | - | - | TGTGCCAGCAGCTTAGGAGGCGGGGTGAACACCGGGGAGCTGTTTTTT | CASSLGGGVNTGELFF
TRBJ1-1 | TRBV28 | - | - | TGTGCCAGCAGTTTAGGGTTAACAGGCGGCGAAGCTTTCTTT | CASSLGLTGGEAFF
TRBJ1-3 | TRBV24-1 | - | once | TGTGCCACCAGTGAGGGGGGGACGGGTTCGGCTGGAAACACCATATATTTT | CATSEGGTGSAGNTIYF
TRBJ1-1 | TRBV3-1/TRBV3-2 | - | - | TGTGCCAGCAGCCAAGTTAGCAGGACTGAAGCTTTCTTT | CASSQVSRTEAFF
TRBJ2-2 | TRBV2 | - | - | TGTGCCAGCAAAACCCGGGTCCTCACCGGGGAGCTGTTTTTT | CASKTRVLTGELFF